This passage covers 18 T cell receptor beta chains from one sample sequenced in a study of metastatic and nonmetastatic thyroid tumors. Patients had received no treatment of any kind before thyroid surgery. TCRdb re-called the PCR reads with MiXCR. The profile shows some 19,000 clones, around a third of them singletons. Sequenced: tumor tissue. The receptors were sampled from a female donor with papillary thyroid cancer or a benign thyroid nodule (not recorded which). Some clones in this sample may be carry-over from other donors' samples.

The chain carries TRBV19 and TRBJ2-3; D is undetermined. The germline CDR1 and CDR2 sequences are LNHDA and SQIVND (reference sequence). V gave up 0 bases and J gave up 5 bases, with 18 bases separating them. The CDR3 runs to 17 residues. This CDR3 reads CASSIERTRRARDTQYF. The CDR3 DNA follows: TGTGCCAGTAGTATAGAAAGGACCCGACGGGCTCGAGATACGCAGTATTTT. The full variable domain, its missing parts supplied by reference TRBV19 and TRBJ2-3, is DGGITQSPKYLFRKEGQNVTLSCEQNLNHDAMYWYRQDPGQGLRLIYYSQIVNDFQKGDIAEGYSVSREKKESFPLTVTSAQKNPTAFYLCASSIERTRRARDTQYFGPGTRLTVL.

The V call is TRBV20-1, the J call TRBJ2-2, with 13 bases aligning to TRBD2. Per germline, CDR1 DFQATT and CDR2 SNEGSKA (reference sequence). This CDR3 has 18 residues. The V and J ends lost 6 bases and 5 bases, in that order; junction bases with no gene match: 15. The CDR3 region is CSANDAGLAGPGTGELFF. For the CDR3, the DNA is TGCAGTGCCAACGATGCGGGACTAGCGGGGCCGGGGACCGGGGAGCTGTTTTTT.

This chain uses TRBV19 with TRBJ2-2; either TRBD1 or TRBD2 may supply D (5 bases each). Trimming left V 6 bases short and J 0 bases short, with 14 bases between. Germline V gene data show CDR1 as LNHDA and CDR2 as SQIVND (reference sequence). The CDR3 spans 16 residues. CDR3 coding DNA: TGTGCCAGTAGGACCGGGGCTAACGCGAACACCGGGGAGCTGTTTTTT. Its protein product is CASRTGANANTGELFF.

The chain links TRBV5-1 to TRBJ2-3, with 16 positions matching TRBD2. The CDR3 extends over 17 amino acids. Unmatched junction bases numbered 4, after V lost 4 bases and J lost 2 bases. The germline gives CDR1 SGHRS, CDR2 YFSETQ. Here the CDR3 DNA reads TGCGCCAGCAGCCCCGGGACTAGCGGGGGGGCCACAGATACGCAGTATTTT. Translated, it gives CASSPGTSGGATDTQYF.

As for this clone: This may be a read error, as it is one base from a much larger clone. The identical CDR3 is also encoded by other nucleotide sequences in the sample. The V call is TRBV28, the J call TRBJ2-5, with a weak D call TRBD2 (6 bases). The CDR3 consists of 14 residues. CDR1 MDHEN and CDR2 SYDVKM come from the germline V gene. The CDR3 sequence: CASSPNGGGEAQYF. CDR3 coding DNA: TGTGCGAGCAGTCCAAACGGGGGAGGAGAGGCCCAGTACTTC.

The J gene is TRBJ2-7, the V gene TRBV6-1, with TRBD2 matching over 8 bases. The germline gives CDR1 MNHNS, CDR2 SASEGT. This CDR3 is 15 amino acids long. V lost 6 bases and J lost 4; bases outside the gene matches: 11. The CDR3 here is CASRQGSGIAYEQYF. The CDR3 bases are TGTGCCAGCAGGCAAGGTAGCGGGATTGCGTACGAGCAGTACTTC.

V and J are TRBV7-8 and TRBJ1-5; 8 bases match TRBD1. V trimming: 6 bases; J trimming: 4 bases; junction bases outside the gene matches: 2. The CDR3 spans 13 residues. Germline CDR1 reads SGHVS; CDR2 reads FQNEAQ. CDR3 bases: TGTGCCAGCAGTTGGGACAGGAATCAGCCCCAGCATTTT. Its translation: CASSWDRNQPQHF.

The chain couples TRBV5-4 to TRBJ2-7; D not certain. The ends were cut back, 5 bases at V and 0 bases at J, with 15 bases in the middle. CDR1 is SGHNT and CDR2 is YYREEE in the germline V gene (reference sequence). The CDR3 loop spans 15 amino acids. The CDR3 loop is CASSFDGTSSYEQYF. The CDR3 region has the DNA TGTGCCAGCAGTTTTGACGGAACGAGCTCCTACGAGCAGTACTTC.

The rearrangement links TRBV11-2 to TRBJ2-3, with 12 bases identical to TRBD2. Unmatched junction bases numbered 13, after V lost 5 bases and J lost 7 bases. Germline V gives CDR1 SGHAT, CDR2 FQNNGV. The CDR3 is 17 residues long. The CDR3 DNA reads TGTGCCAGCAGCCCGCGACTAGCGGGAGCGGGCACGTATACGCAGTATTTT. Protein sequence: CASSPRLAGAGTYTQYF.

Notes on this clone: Compared with germline, one end of the junction differs, possibly owing to a read error. CDR3 in DNA: TGTGCCAGTCGCCCGCGTGACAGGGGTATGGCGGACACTGAAGGTTTCTTT. This sequence encodes CASRPRDRGMADTEGFF. The chain links TRBV19 to TRBJ1-1; 8 nucleotides match TRBD1. The germline V gene encodes CDR1 LNHDA and CDR2 SQIVND (reference sequence). The length of the CDR3 is 17 residues.

The chain has TRBV11-2 and TRBJ2-3; 8 nucleotides match TRBD2. The CDR3 loop spans 14 amino acids. Looked up from germline, CDR1 is SGHAT and CDR2 is FQNNGV. The junction had 3 bases not matched to a gene; V was cut back by 3 bases and J by 4 bases. CDR3 bases: TGTGCCAGCAGCTTGGGGACTAGACCAGATACGCAGTATTTT. Protein sequence: CASSLGTRPDTQYF. Variable domain in full (rest from reference TRBV11-2 and TRBJ2-3): EAGVAQSPRYKIIEKRQSVAFWCNPISGHATLYWYQQILGQGPKLLIQFQNNGVVDDSQLPKDRFSAERLKGVDSTLKIQPAKLEDSAVYLCASSLGTRPDTQYFGPGTRLTVL.

This chain's CDR3 is CSVAETGGWGDTF. CDR3 nucleotides: TGCAGCGTCGCGGAGACAGGGGGCTGGGGCGACACCTTC. V usage is TRBV29-1 and J usage is TRBJ1-2; 10 bases line up with TRBD1. Looked up from germline, CDR1 is SQVTM and CDR2 is ANQGSEA. With 6 bases clipped from V and 12 bases from J, the junction kept 13 bases outside the gene matches. The CDR3 is 13 residues long. The entire variable domain, with the rest obtained from reference TRBV29-1 and TRBJ1-2, is as follows: SAVISQKPSRDICQRGTSLTIQCQVDSQVTMMFWYRQQPGQSLTLIATANQGSEATYESGFVIDKFPISRPNLTFSTLTVSNMSPEDSSIYLCSVAETGGWGDTFGSGTRLTVV.

Many counts were recorded for this clone. J is TRBJ2-4 and V is TRBV7-3, with 13 bases lining up with TRBD2. The CDR3 contains 16 residues. Trimming at V came to 2 bases and at J to 4 bases, leaving 2 bases not matched to a gene. CDR1 and CDR2 (germline): SGHTA, FQGTGA. The CDR3 nucleotides are TGTGCCAGCAGCTTAGAACTAGCGGGAGGGAAAAACATTCAGTACTTC. It yields the protein CASSLELAGGKNIQYF.

This chain joins TRBV6-6 and TRBJ2-3, with TRBD1 as a possible D gene (5 bases). The CDR3 is made up of 14 amino acids. CDR1 MNHNY and CDR2 SVGAGI come from the germline V gene (reference sequence). Trimming cost V 2 bases and J 3 bases, with 9 bases left between them. The CDR3 DNA reads as TGTGCCAGCAGTTACATTCAGGGAACAGATACGCAGTATTTT. Amino acid sequence: CASSYIQGTDTQYF.

This clone was observed once. The genes are TRBV7-6 and TRBJ1-4; D may be TRBD1 (6 bases). The CDR3 runs to 16 residues. Germline CDR1 and CDR2: SGHVS and FNYEAQ. Trimming removed 1 base from V and 4 bases from J, with 13 bases in between. This CDR3 reads CASSLGAGVHNEKLFF. In nucleotides, the CDR3 is TGTGCCAGCAGCTTAGGGGCAGGGGTCCATAATGAAAAACTGTTTTTT.

By share, this clone counts as medium-sized. The CDR3 loop reads CASSAFLGVRGDDQPQHF. In nucleotides, the CDR3 is TGTGCCAGCAGTGCCTTTTTGGGCGTAAGGGGGGATGACCAGCCCCAGCATTTT. V and J are TRBV28 and TRBJ1-5; D is possibly TRBD1 (6 bases). The CDR3 extends over 18 amino acids. Trimming shortened V by 5 bases and J by 7 bases, and 27 bases separated the two germline ends. Per the germline V gene, CDR1 is MDHEN and CDR2 is SYDVKM.

The rearrangement uses TRBV27 and TRBJ2-2, with 9 positions matching TRBD1. The CDR3 sequence is 13 residues long. The V and J ends lost 8 bases and 11 bases, in that order; junction bases with no gene match: 9. Germline-derived CDR1 and CDR2 are MNHEY and SMNVEV (reference sequence). CDR3 in amino acids: CASRDRDLGELFF. The CDR3, as DNA: TGTGCCAGCCGGGACAGGGACCTCGGTGAGCTGTTTTTT.

The chain employs TRBV6-1 and TRBJ2-2; D gene ambiguous. From germline, CDR1 is MNHNS and CDR2 SASEGT. V shed 4 bases and J shed 1 base, with 13 bases lying between them. CDR3 size: 16 residues. CDR3 sequence reads: CASSGARERNTGELFF. DNA for the CDR3: TGTGCCAGCAGTGGGGCAAGGGAAAGGAACACCGGGGAGCTGTTTTTT.